Detailed here is one TCR beta chain. The source of the sample is a study of blood T cell repertoires in COVID-19. CDR3 length: 13 residues. The germline V and J ends were trimmed by 2 bases and 10 bases, with 9 bases remaining between them. From germline, CDR1 is SGHAT and CDR2 FQNNGV. How the authors handled the data: Estimation of nucleated cell counts relied on the amplification of reference gene primers. This table comes from immunoSEQ multiplex PCR, and its TCRdb copy is limited to in-frame clones, with some not included. V and J calls and clone size are copied from that table; D and trimming were computed from the DNA. This table has some 70,000 clones, approximately 88% appearing once.

The chain joins TRBV11-2 to TRBJ1-6, with unresolved D. Sample: peripheral blood. This clonotype was obtained from a woman between 70 and 85 years old with acute or convalescent COVID-19. CDR3 in amino acids: CASSLTMESPLHF. The CDR3 bases are TGTGCCAGCAGCTTAACAATGGAGTCACCCCTCCACTTT.